A selection of T cell receptor beta chains follows, all from one sample in a study of T cells after yellow fever vaccination. TCRdb re-analysed the 5' RACE reads in MiXCR, keeping a single row per CDR3 protein. The sample includes approximately 120,000 distinct CDR3 sequences, around 7.7% of them seen just once. Sample: CD4+ T cells sorted from PBMCs, taken more than 8 days after the first yellow fever vaccination. These TCRs come from a man between 18 and 35 years old who received the YFV17D yellow fever vaccine. CDR3s include the opening cysteine and the closing phenylalanine or tryptophan. Each record gives: J gene, V gene, CDR3 protein.

j_gene: TRBJ1-1
v_gene: TRBV4-2
CDR3aa: CASSQAAIPLPTEAFF

j_gene: TRBJ2-2
v_gene: TRBV6-5
CDR3aa: CASSYSSGNGELFF

j_gene: TRBJ2-7
v_gene: TRBV5-4
CDR3aa: CASSLEQVGAEQYF

j_gene: TRBJ2-4
v_gene: TRBV19
CDR3aa: CASSIVGGYRVGNIQYF

j_gene: TRBJ1-2
v_gene: TRBV7-2
CDR3aa: CASSLEAQPNYGYTF

j_gene: TRBJ2-2
v_gene: TRBV7-2
CDR3aa: CASRTRQNTGELFF

j_gene: TRBJ2-1
v_gene: TRBV7-2
CDR3aa: CASSLWGTGSYNEQFF

j_gene: TRBJ1-3
v_gene: TRBV5-6
CDR3aa: CASGFYSGNTIYF

j_gene: TRBJ1-4
v_gene: TRBV4-2
CDR3aa: CASSQAVHRGANEKLFF

j_gene: TRBJ2-3
v_gene: TRBV7-2
CDR3aa: CASSRRGYTDTQYF

j_gene: TRBJ1-5
v_gene: TRBV12-3/TRBV12-4
CDR3aa: CASRGQTNSNQPQHF

j_gene: TRBJ2-2
v_gene: TRBV9
CDR3aa: CASSRGRDYTGELFF

j_gene: TRBJ1-6
v_gene: TRBV5-5
CDR3aa: CASSFPGGNSPLHF

j_gene: TRBJ2-3
v_gene: TRBV7-9
CDR3aa: CASSSRGGQVTDTQYF

j_gene: TRBJ1-1
v_gene: TRBV12-3/TRBV12-4
CDR3aa: CASTQVAGNTEAFF

j_gene: TRBJ2-2
v_gene: TRBV19
CDR3aa: CATQPGQGSGELFF

j_gene: TRBJ2-3
v_gene: TRBV5-6
CDR3aa: CASSLVRSLHSGTDTQYF

j_gene: TRBJ2-3
v_gene: TRBV11-3
CDR3aa: CASSFGPSTDTQYF

j_gene: TRBJ1-6
v_gene: TRBV7-2
CDR3aa: CASSLRPIAGNSPLHF

j_gene: TRBJ2-3
v_gene: TRBV6-2/TRBV6-3
CDR3aa: CASRKTGSTDTQYF

j_gene: TRBJ1-6
v_gene: TRBV12-3/TRBV12-4
CDR3aa: CASSVTGESPLHF

j_gene: TRBJ1-1
v_gene: TRBV20-1
CDR3aa: CSARTGNTEAFF

j_gene: TRBJ2-6
v_gene: TRBV7-2
CDR3aa: CASSQPAGANVLTF

j_gene: TRBJ2-5
v_gene: TRBV2
CDR3aa: CASSDSGGIETQYF

j_gene: TRBJ2-5
v_gene: TRBV24-1
CDR3aa: CATSDPTGTGQETQYF

j_gene: TRBJ1-2
v_gene: TRBV12-3/TRBV12-4
CDR3aa: CASSTGGYGYTF

j_gene: TRBJ2-1
v_gene: TRBV7-2
CDR3aa: CASSPYGYNEQFF

j_gene: TRBJ2-1
v_gene: TRBV20-1
CDR3aa: CSADRDRGLNEQFF

j_gene: TRBJ2-5
v_gene: TRBV5-1
CDR3aa: CASSLSSPGSQETQYF

j_gene: TRBJ2-7
v_gene: TRBV7-9
CDR3aa: CASSLWDRGNNEQYF

j_gene: TRBJ1-1
v_gene: TRBV18
CDR3aa: CASSPRGLEAFF

j_gene: TRBJ1-2
v_gene: TRBV4-3
CDR3aa: CASSQDTNSGVLIGYGYTF

j_gene: TRBJ1-1
v_gene: TRBV7-2
CDR3aa: CASSATASDTEAFF

j_gene: TRBJ2-5
v_gene: TRBV4-2
CDR3aa: CASSQDGLTQYF

j_gene: TRBJ1-1
v_gene: TRBV29-1
CDR3aa: CSVEGWKDRQPLRAFF